The following is a TCR beta chain sequence with its context. What it binds is not known. CDR1 and CDR2 from the germline V gene are SEHNR and FQNEAQ (reference sequence). The CDR3 is 14 residues long. Trimming took 1 base from V and 7 from J, leaving 8 bases between them. The sample originates from a study of shared clonotypes between healthy human individuals. Study overall: Each donor's CD8 memory used one plate, CD8 naive two, each CD4 subset three.

General study results and limits: Relative to their counterparts shared across all four donors, non-shared clonotypes exhibited diminished generation probabilities. Rarefaction demonstrated incomplete sorted-subset sequencing despite large depth. Blood alone was sampled, and tissue repertoires likely differ.

Data came from immunoSEQ multiplex PCR; TCRdb stores just in-frame clones and leaves some out. The sample yields millions of clones, about 92% seen once. This receptor was obtained from a man aged 18 to 30 in good health. Some clones in this sample may be carry-over from other donors' samples. The sequencing input was naive CD4+ T cells from PBMCs. Subset indicated: CD45RA+ positively selected. The chain joins TRBV7-9 to TRBJ1-6; TRBD1 might be the D (5 bases). The CDR3 nucleotides are TGTGCCAGCAGCTTAGAGGGGAAAAATTCACCCCTCCACTTT. Translated, it gives CASSLEGKNSPLHF.